The TCR beta chain described here comes from a study of Tregs in tolerant kidney transplant recipients. This clone was seen only once. Mixed chimerism was transient after nonmyeloablative marrow transplants from related graft donors. Profiled with immunoSEQ multiplex PCR; TCRdb holds only in-frame clones, not every one. This sample has 95,000 or so clones, with roughly 93% found just once. Germline CDR1 is GTSNPN and CDR2 is SVGIG (reference sequence). The CDR3 sequence is 15 residues long. Trimming stripped 2 bases from V and 4 bases from J, with 17 bases between. Sequencing was performed on CD4+ T cells from blood (PBMCs), taken 12 months after the transplant. This chain uses TRBV30 with TRBJ1-1; tentatively, D is TRBD1 (5 bases). The TCR comes from a human patient who received a combined kidney and bone marrow transplant. Some T cells may possibly be graft donor cells. The CDR3 reads CAWSKLVFGATEAFF. The CDR3 DNA sequence: TGTGCCTGGAGTAAATTGGTTTTTGGGGCCACTGAAGCTTTCTTT.